This T cell receptor beta chain was recovered during a study of Graves' ophthalmopathy and Graves' hyperthyroidism. The diagnosis was founded upon clinical symptoms, serum thyroxine, TRAb, thyroid ultrasound and orbital computed tomography. The CDR3 contains 14 residues. The V gene lost 1 base and the J gene lost 5 bases, with 12 bases spanning the gap. Per the germline V gene, CDR1 is SGHVS and CDR2 is FQNEAQ. The TCR beta CDR3 regions underwent amplification from RNA transcripts. HTBI-primed RT-PCR formed the first round, and a multiplex PCR formed the second. TCRdb re-called the multiplex PCR reads with MiXCR, one entry per CDR3 protein. Seen here are about 1.1 million distinct CDR3 sequences, about 36% observed once, and the top ten hold over 8.5%. Study-level points and caveats: Ophthalmopathy versus stable hyperthyroidism: 13-signature model gave 85% to 90% sensitivity, around 81% specificity.

This clonotype was counted at least ten times. No antigen is known for it. J is TRBJ2-7 and V is TRBV7-8; a weak D match, TRBD2 (5 bases). Sequencing was performed on peripheral blood or thyroid tissue (not recorded which). The TCR sequence derives from an adult man with Graves' hyperthyroidism. The chain's CDR3 is CASSLVTKSDEQYF. CDR3 nucleotide sequence: TGTGCCAGCAGCTTAGTGACTAAGTCGGACGAGCAGTACTTC.